Described below is a single TCR beta chain sequence and its context. Its target is unknown. Clones were read by immunoSEQ multiplex PCR, and TCRdb kept only the in-frame ones, dropping some. The sample was found to contain some 12,000 clones, and every one recurs. This record belongs to a study of T cells after posttransplantation cyclophosphamide. Study-wide points: Donor CD8+ memory clones often dominated recipient blood repertoires at later times. Blood and skin or GI T cell repertoires showed limited TRB overlap. Recipient CMV seropositivity and CMV reactivation strongly tracked TRB clonality.

The germline V gene encodes CDR1 LNHNV and CDR2 YYDKDF (reference sequence). V was pared by 1 base and J by 0 bases, with 1 base of the junction left unmatched. This CDR3 contains 16 residues. Busulfan-fludarabine conditioning, marrow transplant, and cyclophosphamide on days +3 and +4 were administered. The material sequenced was PBMCs, taken after allogeneic stem cell transplant with posttransplant cyclophosphamide. This chain uses TRBV15 with TRBJ2-3; 10 positions match TRBD1. This clonotype originated in a female patient aged 40-49 years who received an allogeneic stem cell transplant from a related donor, was CMV-positive, and had acute GVHD only. Some of these T cells may belong to the graft donor. This chain's CDR3 is CATSRGQGASTDTQYF. The CDR3, as DNA: TGTGCCACCAGCAGAGGACAGGGGGCTAGCACAGATACGCAGTATTTT.